The 31 T cell receptor beta chains below were found in one sample sequenced in a study of T cells in Graves' hyperthyroidism and ophthalmopathy. It was RNA transcripts that yielded the amplified TCR beta CDR3 regions. The TCR CDR3 was amplified in a first-round RT-PCR using the HTBI primer set. TCRdb processed the multiplex PCR reads anew with MiXCR; each CDR3 protein has one entry. The sample contains roughly 840,000 distinct CDR3 sequences, about two fifths of which appear only once. Sequences were obtained from blood. Every receptor here comes from a man between 18 and 29 years old with Graves' hyperthyroidism.

CDR3 protein: CASSQDPAYGYTF. CDR3 bases: TGCGCCAGCAGCCAAGATCCTGCCTATGGCTACACCTTC. V and J are TRBV4-3 and TRBJ1-2; D ambiguous. Trimming took 0 bases from V and 4 from J, leaving 6 bases between them. Germline CDR1 and CDR2: LGHNA and YSLEER. The CDR3 is 13 amino acids.

As for this clonotype: The conserved phenylalanine or tryptophan normally closing the CDR3 is absent here, so this likely arose from a read error. It is unclear where the CDR3 begins or ends on the DNA, so no DNA is shown, and the CDR3 is as TCRdb lists it. This chain uses TRBV7-6 with TRBJ2-5; TRBD1, the table's D call, was not compared with the DNA. The CDR3 comprises 13 residues, both ends counted. Looked up from germline, CDR1 is SGHVS and CDR2 is FNYEAQ. This CDR3 reads CASSPMGAGTANL.

A few counts support this clonotype. DNA for the CDR3: TGTGCTAGTGGCCTGGGGAGAAATCAGCCCCAGCATTTT. It encodes CASGLGRNQPQHF. The genes are TRBV12-5 and TRBJ1-5; D is undetermined. Trimming removed 6 bases at V and 4 bases at J, with 10 bases between. Germline V gives CDR1 LGHNT, CDR2 FRNRAP. The CDR3 runs 13 residues.

A single count supports this clonotype. A read error may explain this, as a much larger clone is one base away. V and J are TRBV29-1 and TRBJ2-5; D may be TRBD1 or TRBD2 (6 bases each). The CDR3 has 15 residues. The germline gives CDR1 SQVTM, CDR2 ANQGSEA. CDR3 coding DNA: TGCAGCGTAGAAGCAGGAGGGGGGAGAGAAGAGACCCAGTACTTC. This codes for CSVEAGGGREETQYF.

The CDR3 is CASSSAGDTDTQYF. The DNA of the CDR3 is TGTGCCAGCAGTTCCGCAGGGGACACAGATACGCAGTATTTT. V is TRBV7-9 and J is TRBJ2-3; D is perhaps TRBD1 (6 bases). Trimming shortened V by 6 bases and J by 2 bases, and 12 bases separated the two germline ends. The germline gives CDR1 SEHNR, CDR2 FQNEAQ (reference sequence). The CDR3 sequence is 14 residues long. Supplemented by reference TRBV7-9 and TRBJ2-3, the full variable domain reads DTGVSQNPRHKITKRGQNVTFRCDPISEHNRLYWYRQTLGQGPEFLTYFQNEAQLEKSRLLSDRFSAERPKGSFSTLEIQRTEQGDSAMYLCASSSAGDTDTQYFGPGTRLTVL.

This clonotype was found a few times. This chain connects TRBV11-3 to TRBJ2-7, with TRBD1 identical over 11 bases. Losses at the gene ends were 6 bases for V and 6 bases for J; bases not matched to a gene: 7. CDR3 length: 14 amino acids. The germline V gene encodes CDR1 SGHNT and CDR2 YENEEA. The CDR3: CASRRGQGAGEQYF. In nucleotides, the CDR3 is TGTGCCAGCAGGCGCGGACAGGGGGCTGGCGAGCAGTACTTC.

Turning to this clonotype: An end of the junction differs from the germline gene, which may be a read error. This rearrangement joins TRBV7-9 to TRBJ1-1; possibly TRBD1 for D (6 bases). The CDR3 sequence is 11 residues long. The germline V gene has CDR1 SEHNR and CDR2 FQNEAQ (reference sequence). The CDR3 loop reads CVSRGPFEAFF. The CDR3 coding sequence is TGTGTCAGCAGGGGCCCATTTGAAGCTTTCTTT.

The V gene is TRBV12-3 or TRBV12-4, the J gene TRBJ2-7; 13 nucleotides agree with TRBD2. V gave up 6 bases and J gave up 6 bases; unmatched junction bases: 8. The length of the CDR3 is 15 residues. CDR3 amino acids: CASSFTSGRASEQYF. The CDR3 nucleotides read TGTGCCAGCAGCTTTACTAGCGGGAGGGCCTCCGAGCAGTACTTC.

To note about this clonotype: The junction does not match germline at one end; this may be a read error. This chain joins TRBV2 and TRBJ2-7, with D perhaps TRBD1 or TRBD2 (5 bases each). Germline V gene sequence: CDR1 SNHLY, CDR2 FYNNEI. This CDR3 spans 12 amino acids. CDR3 in amino acids: CASSVEGKTLNF. In DNA form, the CDR3 reads TGTGCCAGCAGCGTAGAGGGGAAGACTCTCAACTTC.

The CDR3 DNA reads as TGTGCCAGCAGTCACACACTAGCGGCATACACCGGGGAGCTGTTTTTT. Translated: CASSHTLAAYTGELFF. The chain uses TRBV7-9 and TRBJ2-2; 8 bases are shared with TRBD2. This CDR3 has 16 amino acids. J lost 3 bases, V lost 6 bases, and 9 bases had no gene match. CDR1 is SEHNR and CDR2 is FQNEAQ in the germline V gene (reference sequence).

This clonotype was detected many times. The chain recombines TRBV2 with TRBJ2-6, with TRBD1 as a possible D gene (6 bases). The CDR3 consists of 16 residues. Germline V gives CDR1 SNHLY, CDR2 FYNNEI. Trimming cost V 7 bases and J 1 base, with 14 bases left between them. CDR3 sequence (DNA): TGTGCCAGCAAGTCACAGGGAGTGTCTGGGGCCAACGTCCTGACTTTC. As protein: CASKSQGVSGANVLTF.

This clonotype was observed a single time. The V gene is TRBV25-1, the J gene TRBJ1-1; maybe TRBD1 (5 bases). V lost 0 bases, J lost 0 bases, and 14 bases lay in between. The CDR3 totals 17 residues. In germline, CDR1 is MGHDK, CDR2 SYGVNS. CDR3 nucleotide sequence: TGTGCCAGCAGTGAATACAGCTCTGGACACCTGAACACTGAAGCTTTCTTT. It specifies CASSEYSSGHLNTEAFF.

The sample holds a few counts of this clonotype. The chain uses TRBV7-2 and TRBJ2-5; 15 nucleotides match TRBD2. This CDR3 comprises 18 residues. CDR1 is SGHTA and CDR2 is FQGNSA in the germline V gene. Trimming at V came to 4 bases and at J to 2 bases, leaving 8 bases not matched to a gene. CDR3 protein: CASSSPGLAGGYQETQYF. The CDR3 nucleotides are TGTGCCAGCAGCTCACCGGGACTAGCGGGAGGTTATCAAGAGACCCAGTACTTC.

In its sample, this clonotype was seen a few times. J is TRBJ1-1 and V is TRBV4-3, with no clear D. The V gene's germline CDR1 is LGHNA and CDR2 YSLEER. V was clipped by 1 base and J by 6 bases, with 12 bases between them. The CDR3 has 14 residues. CDR3 coding DNA: TGCGCCAGCAGCCAAGGGCCCCTCGGGGCTGAAGCTTTCTTT. Its translation: CASSQGPLGAEAFF.

The chain carries TRBV12-5 and TRBJ1-1; D gene uncertain. CDR3 length: 14 amino acids. V shed 1 base and J shed 1 base, with 7 bases lying between them. CDR1 and CDR2 from the germline V gene are LGHNT and FRNRAP. The CDR3 coding sequence is TGTGCTAGTGGTTTGGCAACAGCGAACACTGAAGCTTTCTTT. It translates to CASGLATANTEAFF.

This clonotype was observed at least ten times. The CDR3 bases are TGTGCCACCACCGCGAACACCGGGGAGCTGTTTTTT. Its translation is CATTANTGELFF. The rearrangement links TRBV24-1 to TRBJ2-2; D gene ambiguous. Germline V gene lookup returns CDR1 KGHDR and CDR2 SFDVKD. V lost 8 bases, J lost 0 bases, and 3 bases lay in between. The CDR3 totals 12 residues.

This clonotype was recorded at least ten times. J is TRBJ1-5 and V is TRBV19; possible D gene TRBD1, 5 bases. The CDR3 has 14 residues. Trimming left V 1 base short and J 6 bases short, with 10 bases between. The germline CDR1 and CDR2 sequences are LNHDA and SQIVND (reference sequence). CDR3: CASSIGRDAQPQHF. Here the CDR3 DNA reads TGTGCCAGTAGTATAGGCAGGGATGCTCAGCCCCAGCATTTT.

As to this clonotype: Since a much larger clone is just one base distant, this may be a read error. The chain uses TRBV7-2 and TRBJ1-4; D gene unclear. The germline gives CDR1 SGHTA, CDR2 FQGNSA. The V and J ends lost 8 bases and 8 bases respectively, with 18 bases between them. The CDR3 contains 14 residues. Here the CDR3 reads CASGLAGYREKLFF. Written as DNA, the CDR3 is TGTGCCAGCGGACTAGCGGGGTACCGGGAAAAACTGTTTTTT.

In its sample, this clonotype was seen many times. This rearrangement joins TRBV19 to TRBJ1-5; D is perhaps TRBD1 (6 bases). The CDR3 consists of 14 residues. The V and J ends lost 5 bases and 2 bases respectively, with 10 bases between them. Germline CDR1 reads LNHDA; CDR2 reads SQIVND (reference sequence). The CDR3 region has the DNA TGTGCCAGTAGTGTACAGGGACGCAATCAGCCCCAGCATTTT. Amino acids: CASSVQGRNQPQHF.

There are a few counts of this clonotype. The chain employs TRBV12-3 or TRBV12-4 and TRBJ2-7; D could derive from TRBD1 or TRBD2 (5 bases each). Trimming left V 5 bases short and J 5 bases short, with 19 bases between. The CDR3 is 15 amino acids. The CDR3 is CASSPAGDGFDEQYF. The CDR3 DNA reads as TGTGCCAGCAGTCCAGCTGGGGACGGGTTCGACGAGCAGTACTTC.

This clonotype was seen many times. The chain is built from TRBV7-9 and TRBJ2-7; maybe TRBD1 (6 bases). With 5 bases removed from V and 5 bases from J, the gap between germline ends came to 13 bases. The CDR3 runs to 13 residues. Per germline, CDR1 SEHNR and CDR2 FQNEAQ (reference sequence). Here the CDR3 DNA reads TGTGCCAGCAGCACCTCAGGGGAGCACGAGCAGTACTTC. Its protein product is CASSTSGEHEQYF.

In this sample, this clonotype turned up many times. This sequence joins TRBV15 and TRBJ1-2; tentatively, D is TRBD1 (5 bases). This CDR3 spans 11 amino acids. The germline V and J ends were trimmed by 8 bases and 4 bases, with 8 bases remaining between them. The germline CDR1 and CDR2 sequences are LNHNV and YYDKDF (reference sequence). The CDR3: CATGGVYGYTF. The DNA for the CDR3 is TGTGCCACCGGGGGGGTCTATGGCTACACCTTC.

This clonotype has a count of ten or more. The chain employs TRBV29-1 and TRBJ1-2; maybe TRBD1 (5 bases). The CDR3 loop spans 11 amino acids. CDR1 SQVTM and CDR2 ANQGSEA come from the germline V gene. V was cut by 1 base and J by 6 bases, with 6 bases left in between. CDR3: CSVEAGNGYTF. DNA for the CDR3: TGCAGCGTTGAAGCAGGGAATGGCTACACCTTC.

Many counts were recorded for this clonotype. The genes are TRBV7-3 and TRBJ1-5; D unclear. V was cut by 3 bases and J by 4 bases, with 7 bases left in between. The CDR3 extends over 13 amino acids. Germline loops: CDR1 SGHTA, CDR2 FQGTGA. CDR3 amino acids: CASSFGYNQPQHF. The CDR3 DNA follows: TGTGCCAGCAGCTTCGGCTATAATCAGCCCCAGCATTTT.

In the case of this clonotype: A much larger clone differs by one base, so this may be a read error. V gene TRBV10-3 combines with J gene TRBJ2-7; no firm D call. This CDR3 is 13 amino acids long. CDR1 is ENHRY and CDR2 is SYGVKD in the germline V gene. CDR3 coding DNA: TGTACCACCAGTGAGTCCTACTCCTACGAGCAGTACTTC. This encodes CTTSESYSYEQYF.

The sample holds one count of this clonotype. A single base separates this from a much larger clone, so it may be a read error. This chain uses TRBV24-1 with TRBJ2-2, with D perhaps TRBD2 (5 bases). This CDR3 is 12 amino acids long. The germline V gene has CDR1 KGHDR and CDR2 SFDVKD. CDR3 coding DNA: TGTGCCACCAGTGATTCCACCGGGGAGCCGTTTTTT. This gives the protein CATSDSTGEPFF.

The gene calls are TRBV14 and TRBJ2-2; 9 positions agree with TRBD1. Germline CDR1 reads SGHDN; CDR2 reads FVKESK. The V segment lost 1 base and the J segment 4 bases; nucleotides outside the gene matches: 4. The CDR3 spans 16 residues. The CDR3 loop reads CASSQGQGVSTGELFF. CDR3 DNA sequence: TGTGCCAGCAGCCAAGGACAGGGGGTTTCCACCGGGGAGCTGTTTTTT.

The J gene is TRBJ1-2, the V gene TRBV29-1; weak D call: TRBD1 (5 bases). The CDR3 runs 18 residues. V gave up 0 bases and J gave up 2 bases, with 22 bases separating them. CDR1 and CDR2 from the germline V gene are SQVTM and ANQGSEA. Here the CDR3 DNA reads TGCAGCGTTGAAGATTTTGGCTTGCGGGGACGGAGAAACTATGGCTACACCTTC. Translated, it gives CSVEDFGLRGRRNYGYTF.

About this clonotype itself: A much larger clone differs by one base, so this may be a read error. V gene TRBV9 combines with J gene TRBJ1-1, with 8 bases fitting TRBD1. V was pared by 5 bases and J by 4 bases, with 4 bases of the junction left unmatched. Germline V gene sequence: CDR1 SGDLS, CDR2 YYNGEE. The CDR3 loop spans 13 amino acids. CDR3 bases: TGTGCCAGCAGAGGGGACAGGAGCACTGAAGCTTTCTTT. Amino acid sequence: CASRGDRSTEAFF.

This clonotype was detected many times. The rearrangement links TRBV12-3 or TRBV12-4 to TRBJ1-3; tentatively, D is TRBD1 (6 bases). The CDR3 is 14 residues long. V dropped 5 bases and J dropped 4 bases, with 12 bases sitting between them. For the CDR3, the DNA is TGTGCCAGCAGTCCGACAGGAGTGGGAAACACCATATATTTT. Encoded protein: CASSPTGVGNTIYF.

This clonotype was picked up a small number of times. This chain links TRBV12-3 or TRBV12-4 with TRBJ1-2; D call uncertain. V lost 1 base to trimming and J lost 6 bases, with 9 bases between them. This CDR3 is built from 13 residues. CDR3 amino acids: CASSLVGPNGYTF. The DNA for the CDR3 is TGTGCCAGCAGTTTAGTTGGCCCCAATGGCTACACCTTC.